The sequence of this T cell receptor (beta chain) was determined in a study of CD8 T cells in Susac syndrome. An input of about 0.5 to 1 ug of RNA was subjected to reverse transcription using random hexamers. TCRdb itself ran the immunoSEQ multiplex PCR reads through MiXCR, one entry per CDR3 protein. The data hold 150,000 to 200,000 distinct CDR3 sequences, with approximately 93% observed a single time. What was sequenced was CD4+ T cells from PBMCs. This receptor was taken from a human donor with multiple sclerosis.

CDR3 in amino acids: CASSLEAGGREQFF. DNA of the CDR3: TGTGCCAGCAGTTTAGAAGCGGGGGGGCGAGAGCAGTTCTTC. V and J are TRBV27 and TRBJ2-1, with 10 positions matching TRBD2. V shed 2 bases, J shed 10 bases, and the junction held 5 bases outside the gene matches. The CDR3 is 14 residues long. Germline lookup yields CDR1 MNHEY and CDR2 SMNVEV (reference sequence).